The 26 T cell receptor beta chains given below trace back to one sample, sequenced in a study of blood T cell repertoires in COVID-19. Generated by immunoSEQ multiplex PCR, the TCRdb table keeps only in-frame clones and is missing some. The sample has roughly 92,000 clones; 90% are singletons. Sequencing was carried out using peripheral blood. Source of these receptors: an elderly woman with active or convalescent COVID-19.

The sample holds one count of this clone. The chain employs TRBV3-1 (or the pseudogene TRBV3-2) and TRBJ2-2; the D gene is possibly TRBD1 (6 bases). V was pared by 4 bases and J by 7 bases, with 13 bases between. This CDR3 contains 14 residues. Germline V gene sequence: CDR1 LGHDT, CDR2 YNNKEL (reference sequence). The CDR3 DNA reads TGTGCCAGCAGCCGCTTGGGGGCCGTCGGGGAGCTGTTTTTT. It translates to CASSRLGAVGELFF.

This rearrangement joins TRBV20-1 to TRBJ2-5, with unresolved D. V shed 2 bases and J shed 2 bases, with 3 bases lying between them. The CDR3 extends over 11 amino acids. Germline lookup yields CDR1 DFQATT and CDR2 SNEGSKA (reference sequence). In DNA form, the CDR3 reads TGCAGTGCTAGACGTCAAGAGACCCAGTACTTC. Translation gives CSARRQETQYF.

The chain employs TRBV5-1 and TRBJ2-7, with D perhaps TRBD2 (6 bases). Trimming shortened V by 4 bases and J by 3 bases, and 20 bases separated the two germline ends. The CDR3 length is 16 residues. The V gene's germline CDR1 is SGHRS and CDR2 YFSETQ. The CDR3 nucleotides are TGCGCCAGCAGCGCCGACCGGGAGACGAAACGCTACGAGCAGTACTTC. This codes for CASSADRETKRYEQYF.

This chain uses TRBV7-2 with TRBJ2-7, with 9 bases that match TRBD2. V lost 5 bases to trimming and J lost 5 bases; unmatched junction nucleotides: 16. Germline lookup yields CDR1 SGHTA and CDR2 FQGNSA. The CDR3 consists of 17 residues. The CDR3 DNA sequence: TGTGCCAGCAGCCCCCGTGCCCCGGGACTAGCAAGAGACGAGCAGTACTTC. Its protein is CASSPRAPGLARDEQYF.

This chain links TRBV28 with TRBJ1-1; D is possibly TRBD1 (6 bases). V lost 6 bases and J 8 bases, leaving 13 bases between the germline ends. CDR3 size: 12 residues. The germline CDR1 and CDR2 sequences are MDHEN and SYDVKM. This CDR3 reads CASSGWTVEAFF. The CDR3 region has the DNA TGTGCCAGCAGCGGATGGACAGTAGAAGCTTTCTTT.

The CDR3 protein is CASCRDRASGYTF. The DNA for the CDR3 is TGTGCCAGCTGCCGCGACAGGGCTTCTGGCTACACCTTC. The J gene is TRBJ1-2, the V gene TRBV6-2 or TRBV6-3; TRBD1 matches 7 bases. V lost 8 bases to trimming and J lost 7 bases; unmatched junction nucleotides: 10. Germline CDR1 is MNHEY and CDR2 is SVGEGT. This CDR3 has 13 residues.

The rearrangement joins TRBV27 to TRBJ1-5; D perhaps matches TRBD1 (6 bases). Trimming took off 2 bases at V and 3 bases at J, with 11 bases between the two ends. Germline CDR1 MNHEY, CDR2 SMNVEV (reference sequence). This CDR3 comprises 15 residues. Here the CDR3 reads CASSLMSGVNQPQHF. The CDR3 nucleotides read TGTGCCAGCAGTTTAATGTCAGGGGTCAATCAGCCCCAGCATTTT.

The CDR3 reads CASSFTSGRVTDTQYF. CDR3 nucleotides: TGTGCCAGCAGTTTTACTAGCGGGAGAGTCACAGATACGCAGTATTTT. J is TRBJ2-3 and V is TRBV6-5, with 11 positions matching TRBD2. Germline V gene sequence: CDR1 MNHEY, CDR2 SVGAGI. With V trimmed by 4 bases and J by 2 bases, 5 bases remained unmatched. The CDR3 sequence is 16 residues long.

The genes are TRBV25-1 and TRBJ2-2; tentative D call: TRBD2 (5 bases). The germline gives CDR1 MGHDK, CDR2 SYGVNS. The V end lost 5 bases, the J end lost 5 bases, and 9 bases lay between the germline ends. The CDR3 is 13 amino acids. CDR3: CASSPGLTGELFF. CDR3 sequence (DNA): TGTGCCAGCAGTCCGGGATTAACCGGGGAGCTGTTTTTT.

The CDR3 protein is CASSLAGTDYGYTF. CDR3 nucleotide sequence: TGTGCCAGCAGCTTGGCTGGGACAGACTATGGCTACACCTTC. This sequence joins TRBV7-9 and TRBJ1-2, with 7 bases fitting TRBD1. Losses at the gene ends were 3 bases for V and 3 bases for J; bases not matched to a gene: 4. Germline V gene sequence: CDR1 SEHNR, CDR2 FQNEAQ (reference sequence). There are 14 residues in the CDR3.

The chain couples TRBV7-2 to TRBJ1-2; 7 positions match TRBD1. J lost 4 bases, V lost 2 bases, and 4 bases had no gene match. The germline V gene encodes CDR1 SGHTA and CDR2 FQGNSA. The CDR3 runs 14 residues. The CDR3 sequence: CASSLSGGFYGYTF. The DNA of the CDR3 is TGTGCCAGCAGCTTATCAGGGGGATTCTATGGCTACACCTTC.

The chain is built from TRBV28 and TRBJ2-1; a weak D match, TRBD2 (6 bases). Trimming shortened V by 5 bases and J by 10 bases, and 18 bases separated the two germline ends. CDR3 length: 14 amino acids. From germline, CDR1 is MDHEN and CDR2 SYDVKM. CDR3 region: CASSPRGFREEQFF. The CDR3 DNA is TGTGCCAGCAGTCCACGAGGATTTCGGGAGGAGCAGTTCTTC.

The chain carries TRBV12-3 or TRBV12-4 and TRBJ1-2; D possibly corresponds to TRBD1 (5 bases). The germline V and J ends were trimmed by 7 bases and 4 bases, with 10 bases remaining between them. CDR3 size: 12 residues. CDR3 loop: CASTRQSYGYTF. The CDR3 DNA follows: TGTGCCAGCACCCGACAGAGCTATGGCTACACCTTC.

Here the CDR3 reads CASSLKGDRSTDTQYF. The CDR3 region has the DNA TGTGCCAGCAGTCTGAAGGGGGACAGGAGCACAGATACGCAGTATTTT. The chain joins TRBV21-1 to TRBJ2-3; the table calls TRBD1, which could not be checked here. TRBV21-1 is classified as a pseudogene. This CDR3 region has 16 residues.

The chain is built from TRBV6-2 or TRBV6-3 and TRBJ1-1; D possibly corresponds to TRBD1 (6 bases). Germline V gene sequence: CDR1 MNHEY, CDR2 SVGEGT. This CDR3 comprises 16 residues. The V gene lost 0 bases and the J gene lost 3 bases, with 14 bases spanning the gap. CDR3 sequence reads: CASSYSKGVIDTEAFF. The CDR3 nucleotides are TGTGCCAGCAGTTACTCGAAGGGGGTGATCGACACTGAAGCTTTCTTT.

In regard to this clone: The same CDR3 is also encoded by other DNA sequences in this sample. The chain is built from TRBV28 and TRBJ1-1, with D perhaps TRBD1 (6 bases). The CDR3 is 15 amino acids. The ends were cut back, 6 bases at V and 2 bases at J, with 16 bases in the middle. The germline CDR1 and CDR2 sequences are MDHEN and SYDVKM. CDR3 DNA sequence: TGTGCCAGCAGCCCTAGGACAGTAAGAAACACTGAAGCTTTCTTT. The encoded protein is CASSPRTVRNTEAFF. Supplemented by reference TRBV28 and TRBJ1-1, the full variable domain reads DVKVTQSSRYLVKRTGEKVFLECVQDMDHENMFWYRQDPGLGLRLIYFSYDVKMKEKGDIPEGYSVSREKKERFSLILESASTNQTSMYLCASSPRTVRNTEAFFGQGTRLTVV.

The chain recombines TRBV28 with TRBJ2-1; D not resolved. CDR3 length: 14 residues. CDR1 MDHEN and CDR2 SYDVKM come from the germline V gene. Trimming stripped 3 bases from V and 7 bases from J, with 13 bases between. CDR3 nucleotide sequence: TGTGCCAGCAGTTTTCCCCAGACTCGGAATGAGCAGTTCTTC. Translated: CASSFPQTRNEQFF.

The chain uses TRBV6-1 and TRBJ1-1; perhaps TRBD1 as D (5 bases). V was shortened by 3 bases and J by 4 bases, with 15 bases between the two germline ends. Germline V gene lookup returns CDR1 MNHNS and CDR2 SASEGT. The CDR3 runs to 15 residues. CDR3 amino acids: CASSETTAFFTEAFF. CDR3 nucleotide sequence: TGTGCCAGCAGTGAGACGACAGCGTTTTTCACTGAAGCTTTCTTT.

The chain is built from TRBV4-3 and TRBJ2-7; 7 positions match TRBD2. The CDR3 spans 14 residues. The germline gives CDR1 LGHNA, CDR2 YSLEER. Germline trimming cut 4 bases from V and 0 bases from J; bases unmatched to any gene: 3. The CDR3 spells CASSRGLSSYEQYF. The CDR3 coding sequence is TGCGCCAGCAGCCGGGGACTAAGCTCCTACGAGCAGTACTTC.

The chain has TRBV7-8 and TRBJ2-3; 13 bases align to TRBD2. V gave up 5 bases and J gave up 5 bases; unmatched junction bases: 7. Per the germline V gene, CDR1 is SGHVS and CDR2 is FQNEAQ. The length of the CDR3 is 16 residues. The CDR3 here is CASSPGTSGMGDTQYF. CDR3 nucleotide sequence: TGTGCCAGCAGCCCCGGGACTAGCGGGATGGGAGATACGCAGTATTTT.

This chain joins TRBV5-6 and TRBJ1-1; D might be TRBD1 (6 bases). The V end lost 6 bases, the J end lost 1 base, and 16 bases lay between the germline ends. Germline-derived CDR1 and CDR2 are SGHDT and YYEEEE. The CDR3 contains 15 residues. CDR3 coding DNA: TGTGCCAGCACCCCATTGCAGGGGCCGAACACTGAAGCTTTCTTT. Protein: CASTPLQGPNTEAFF.

A single count supports this clone. The chain is built from TRBV7-2 and TRBJ2-7; TRBD1 matches at 8 bases. The CDR3 consists of 15 residues. J lost 1 base, V lost 4 bases, and 6 bases had no gene match. Germline V gene data show CDR1 as SGHTA and CDR2 as FQGNSA. In nucleotides, the CDR3 is TGTGCCAGCAGCTCCCGACAGGGGACGTCCTACGAGCAGTACTTC. As protein: CASSSRQGTSYEQYF.

This clone has just one count. The chain couples TRBV21-1 to TRBJ2-3; the DNA was not used to check the table's D call, TRBD2. TRBV21-1 constitutes a pseudogene. The CDR3 length is 15 residues. The chain's CDR3 is CASSKLCGRGDTQYF. The CDR3 DNA is TGTGCCAGCAGCAAGCTTTGCGGGAGGGGAGATACGCAGTATTTT.

The chain has TRBV18 and TRBJ2-1; 7 positions agree with TRBD1. Losses at the gene ends were 2 bases for V and 9 bases for J; bases not matched to a gene: 4. CDR1 is KGHSH, CDR2 LQKENI, per germline. This CDR3 has 13 amino acids. CDR3 sequence: CASSPGTAGEQFF. DNA for the CDR3: TGTGCCAGCTCACCAGGGACAGCCGGTGAGCAGTTCTTC. The full variable domain, completed using reference TRBV18 and TRBJ2-1, is NAGVMQNPRHLVRRRGQEARLRCSPMKGHSHVYWYRQLPEEGLKFMVYLQKENIIDESGMPKERFSAEFPKEGPSILRIQQVVRGDSAAYFCASSPGTAGEQFFGPGTRLTVL.

The V call is TRBV5-6, the J call TRBJ1-2, with TRBD1 as a possible D gene (5 bases). Germline V gene sequence: CDR1 SGHDT, CDR2 YYEEEE. The CDR3 covers 15 residues. V lost 4 bases, J lost 6 bases, and 19 bases lay in between. CDR3 sequence: CASSPTGPRRDGYTF. CDR3 DNA sequence: TGTGCCAGCAGCCCAACAGGCCCGAGGAGAGATGGCTACACCTTC.

CDR3 sequence: CASSPMGQLNYGYTF. CDR3 nucleotide sequence: TGTGCCAGCAGTCCAATGGGACAACTCAACTATGGCTACACCTTC. The chain has TRBV2 and TRBJ1-2; D may be TRBD1 (6 bases). The germline gives CDR1 SNHLY, CDR2 FYNNEI. Trimming cost V 5 bases and J 2 bases, with 15 bases left between them. This CDR3 has 15 amino acids.